The 19 T cell receptor beta chains below come from one sample, sequenced in a study of CD8 T cells in ankylosing spondylitis. One entry per CDR3 protein, called by TCRdb with MiXCR from the 5' RACE reads. The repertoire consists of about 130,000 distinct CDR3 sequences, with around 8.5% occurring once and the leading ten covering 3% to 4%. Sequencing used blood, either unsorted or a sorted T cell fraction (not recorded which). The receptors shown here come from a male donor with ankylosing spondylitis or in good health (not recorded which).

A few counts support this clonotype. The rearrangement uses TRBV12-3 or TRBV12-4 and TRBJ2-5; TRBD1 matches at 7 bases. V lost 6 bases to trimming and J lost 5 bases; unmatched junction nucleotides: 12. CDR3 length: 15 amino acids. CDR3 in amino acids: CASSAPTGLRETQYF. DNA for the CDR3: TGTGCCAGCAGCGCGCCGACAGGGTTGCGGGAGACCCAGTACTTC.

This clonotype occurred many times. V is TRBV4-3 and J is TRBJ1-1, with D unclear. Germline V gives CDR1 LGHNA, CDR2 YSLEER. V was trimmed by 1 base and J by 8 bases, leaving 17 bases between them. The CDR3 loop spans 15 amino acids. The CDR3 DNA reads TGCGCCAGCAGCCAAGGTCGCGCGGCCCGAGGGGAAGCTTTCTTT. Its translation: CASSQGRAARGEAFF.

This clonotype occurred many times. The J gene is TRBJ2-4, the V gene TRBV20-1; 9 positions agree with TRBD1. Germline CDR1 and CDR2: DFQATT and SNEGSKA (reference sequence). After removal of 3 bases from V and 5 bases from J, the junction contained 8 bases not matched to a gene. The CDR3 consists of 15 residues. The CDR3 nucleotides read TGCAGTGCTAGTGCCGGGACAGGGTACCAAAACATTCAGTACTTC. Its translation: CSASAGTGYQNIQYF.

This clonotype was observed at least ten times. The V and J genes are TRBV12-3 or TRBV12-4 and TRBJ2-7; D call uncertain. The CDR3 runs 12 residues. The V end lost 6 bases, the J end lost 3 bases, and 9 bases lay between the germline ends. CDR3 loop: CASSGSSYEQYF. The CDR3 bases are TGTGCCAGCAGCGGATCCAGCTACGAGCAGTACTTC.

This clonotype turned up a few times. The rearrangement uses TRBV2 and TRBJ2-7, with unresolved D. CDR1 is SNHLY, CDR2 FYNNEI, per germline. This CDR3 has 11 amino acids. V lost 4 bases and J 0 bases, leaving 1 base between the germline ends. DNA of the CDR3: TGTGCCAGCAGTGTCTCCTACGAGCAGTACTTC. Residues: CASSVSYEQYF.

The gene calls are TRBV7-2 and TRBJ2-7; 8 nucleotides line up with TRBD1. With V trimmed by 0 bases and J by 7 bases, 8 bases remained unmatched. Germline lookup yields CDR1 SGHTA and CDR2 FQGNSA. This CDR3 contains 15 residues. The CDR3 protein is CASSLAPQGAREQYF. CDR3 DNA sequence: TGTGCCAGCAGCTTAGCGCCCCAGGGGGCGCGGGAGCAGTACTTC. The full variable domain, completed using reference TRBV7-2 and TRBJ2-7, is GAGVSQSPSNKVTEKGKDVELRCDPISGHTALYWYRQSLGQGLEFLIYFQGNSAPDKSGLPSDRFSAERTGGSVSTLTIQRTQQEDSAVYLCASSLAPQGAREQYFGPGTRLTVT.

Ten or more counts support this clonotype. This chain joins TRBV5-1 and TRBJ2-3; D ambiguous. Germline values: CDR1 SGHRS, CDR2 YFSETQ. The CDR3 length is 15 residues. The V and J ends lost 0 bases and 4 bases respectively, with 12 bases between them. The chain's CDR3 is CASSLEPQFSDTQYF. CDR3 DNA sequence: TGCGCCAGCAGCTTGGAACCCCAATTCTCAGATACGCAGTATTTT.

This clonotype was detected a few times. The V call is TRBV12-3 or TRBV12-4, the J call TRBJ1-1; the match to TRBD1 covers 7 bases. V shed 7 bases, J shed 1 base, and the junction held 3 bases outside the gene matches. This CDR3 is 13 amino acids long. The CDR3 DNA is TGTGCCAGCACCAGGGGGGGGAACACTGAAGCTTTCTTT. The encoded protein is CASTRGGNTEAFF.

This clonotype showed up many times. The rearrangement links TRBV15 to TRBJ1-4, with 11 bases lining up with TRBD1. Germline trimming cut 8 bases from V and 4 bases from J; bases unmatched to any gene: 9. This CDR3 spans 16 amino acids. Per the germline V gene, CDR1 is LNHNV and CDR2 is YYDKDF (reference sequence). CDR3 nucleotides: TGTGCCACCCGGGACAGGGGGGTCGTTGGTAATGAAAAACTGTTTTTT. It translates to CATRDRGVVGNEKLFF.

This clonotype was seen at least ten times. The V gene is TRBV20-1, the J gene TRBJ2-1; D is perhaps TRBD2 (5 bases). CDR1 is DFQATT, CDR2 SNEGSKA, per germline (reference sequence). CDR3 length equals 13 residues. V was trimmed by 3 bases and J by 6 bases, leaving 12 bases between them. Written as DNA, the CDR3 is TGCAGTGCTAGGACTATGAATTTCAATGAGCAGTTCTTC. It yields the protein CSARTMNFNEQFF.

The sample holds many counts of this clonotype. This chain connects TRBV6-1 to TRBJ1-6; the D is unclear. CDR3 length: 13 amino acids. The ends were cut back, 8 bases at V and 5 bases at J, with 10 bases in the middle. Germline CDR1 is MNHNS and CDR2 is SASEGT. Here the CDR3 DNA reads TGTGCCAGCCGACGGGCGAATAATTCACCCCTCCACTTT. It encodes CASRRANNSPLHF.

This clonotype has just a few counts. The chain employs TRBV20-1 and TRBJ2-1, with TRBD2 as a possible D gene (5 bases). Per germline, CDR1 DFQATT and CDR2 SNEGSKA (reference sequence). CDR3 size: 14 residues. Trimming left V 5 bases short and J 0 bases short, with 11 bases between. The CDR3 sequence: CSARRRDSYNEQFF. CDR3 DNA sequence: TGCAGTGCTCGGCGTCGGGACTCCTACAATGAGCAGTTCTTC.

This clonotype has a count of ten or more. J is TRBJ2-5 and V is TRBV20-1; D remains ambiguous. Germline-derived CDR1 and CDR2 are DFQATT and SNEGSKA (reference sequence). With 3 bases removed from V and 2 bases from J, the gap between germline ends came to 13 bases. This CDR3 contains 14 residues. This chain's CDR3 is CSASSVPPQETQYF. The CDR3 DNA sequence: TGCAGTGCTAGTTCTGTACCGCCTCAAGAGACCCAGTACTTC.

For this clonotype: Since the CDR3 does not end with the conserved phenylalanine or tryptophan, this likely comes from a read error. J is TRBJ2-5 and V is TRBV5-6; 7 positions match TRBD2. The germline V gene encodes CDR1 SGHDT and CDR2 YYEEEE. The CDR3 sequence is 13 residues long. J gave up 4 bases and V 4 bases, and 4 bases lay outside the gene matches. The CDR3 protein is CASSEAGSETQYL. In nucleotides, the CDR3 is TGTGCCAGCAGCGAAGCGGGATCAGAGACCCAGTACTTG.

This clonotype appeared many times. V and J are TRBV4-3 and TRBJ1-5, with a weak D call TRBD1 (5 bases). This CDR3 region has 15 residues. V dropped 8 bases and J dropped 2 bases, with 16 bases sitting between them. Germline loops: CDR1 LGHNA, CDR2 YSLEER. The CDR3 coding sequence is TGCGCCAGCGGCATGGGGGGGTCGGGCAATCAGCCCCAGCATTTT. It is translated as CASGMGGSGNQPQHF.

The chain recombines TRBV4-3 with TRBJ2-2; a weak D match, TRBD2 (5 bases). Trimming removed 1 base from V and 9 bases from J, with 24 bases in between. The CDR3 consists of 18 residues. Per the germline V gene, CDR1 is LGHNA and CDR2 is YSLEER. CDR3 DNA sequence: TGCGCCAGCAGCCAAGGTTATGGTCAGGAACTAGGGAGCCGGGAGCTGTTTTTT. It yields the protein CASSQGYGQELGSRELFF.

This clonotype has ten or more counts. This sequence joins TRBV12-3 or TRBV12-4 and TRBJ2-2; 7 nucleotides line up with TRBD2. The CDR3 extends over 15 amino acids. The trim removed 5 bases at V and 5 bases at J, leaving 8 bases unmatched. The DNA of the CDR3 is TGTGCCAGCAGTCCCGGGGGGTTTAGGACCGGGGAGCTGTTTTTT. This sequence encodes CASSPGGFRTGELFF.

This clonotype has a handful of counts. V gene TRBV12-3 or TRBV12-4 combines with J gene TRBJ1-6; no firm D call. V lost 5 bases to trimming and J lost 3 bases, with 11 bases between them. This CDR3 is 15 amino acids long. The CDR3: CASSPRESYNSPLHF. For the CDR3, the DNA is TGTGCCAGCAGTCCCCGGGAGAGCTATAATTCACCCCTCCACTTT.

This clonotype was seen ten or more times. The V call is TRBV4-2, the J call TRBJ1-5; D gene ambiguous. V lost 3 bases, J lost 0 bases, and 9 bases lay in between. Germline CDR1 LGHNA, CDR2 YNFKEQ. This CDR3 spans 15 amino acids. The CDR3 here is CASSHNWDSNQPQHF. Here the CDR3 DNA reads TGTGCCAGCAGCCACAATTGGGATAGCAATCAGCCCCAGCATTTT.